These T cell receptor beta chains were read from a single sample in a study of T cell changes during pregnancy in multiple sclerosis. Profiling relied on immunoSEQ multiplex PCR, and the TCRdb table lists in-frame clones only, not all of them. The data show roughly 40,000 clones, more than 85% seen once. The sample here was CD4+ T cells from peripheral blood mononuclear cells, taken after pregnancy. The receptors originated from a female donor in good health, enrolled as a control in a pregnancy study. The CDR3 runs from the conserved cysteine through the conserved F or W. The D gene is left open where the match is weak. Size tells how often a clone was seen (once, few, many) or the class of an expanded clone, and some rows leave it out.

NA TRBD1 TRBJ1-2 TRBV5-8 TGTGCCAGCAGCTTAGAGGGACAGGGGGGCTCTGGCTACACCTTC CASSLEGQGGSGYTF
NA TRBD1 TRBJ2-5 TRBV15 TGTGCCACCAGCCTCGACAGGGGGCAAGAGACCCAGTACTTC CATSLDRGQETQYF
NA TRBD1 TRBJ2-5 TRBV2 TGTGCCAGTCTCACACAGGGGCCGGGAGAGACCCAGTACTTC CASLTQGPGETQYF
NA TRBD1 TRBJ1-6 TRBV11-1 TGTGCCAGCAGCTTGGACAGGCTACATTCACCCCTCCACTTT CASSLDRLHSPLHF
NA NA TRBJ2-5 TRBV19 TGTGCCAGTAGTATAACCGGGACAAAAGAGACCCAGTACTTC CASSITGTKETQYF
NA TRBD1 TRBJ1-2 TRBV5-1 TGCGCCAGCAGCTTGGCCAAAGGACAGGGATTGTATGGCTACACCTTC CASSLAKGQGLYGYTF
NA TRBD1 TRBJ1-2 TRBV11-2 TGTGCCAGCACCCGAGGGACAGCCAACTATGGCTACACCTTC CASTRGTANYGYTF
NA NA TRBJ2-7 TRBV28 TGTGCCAGCAGTATCTATAGCCTCCAGCCTTCCCAGTATTTTTACGAGCAGTACTTC CASSIYSLQPSQYFYEQYF
NA NA TRBJ1-4 TRBV7-2 TGTGCCAGCAGCTCGTACGGGACAACTAATGAAAAACTGTTTTTT CASSSYGTTNEKLFF
NA TRBD2 TRBJ2-1 TRBV28 TGTGCCAGCAGTTTATCGCGACTAGCGGGGGTGTACAATGAGCAGTTCTTC CASSLSRLAGVYNEQFF
NA TRBD1 TRBJ1-1 TRBV28 TGTGCCAGCAGTTTATTGCAGACAGGGCTAACTGAAGCTTTCTTT CASSLLQTGLTEAFF
NA NA TRBJ1-4 TRBV4-2 TGTGCCAGCAGCCAAGCTGGACATAATGAAAAACTGTTTTTT CASSQAGHNEKLFF
NA TRBD2 TRBJ2-7 TRBV6-5 TGTGCCAGCGCAGCAGCCAGCGGGATCCCCTACGAGCAGTACTTC CASAAASGIPYEQYF
NA TRBD1 TRBJ2-1 TRBV11-3 TGTGCCAGCAGCTTAGTGGGACAGGGGTTGGATGAGCAGTTCTTC CASSLVGQGLDEQFF
NA TRBD2 TRBJ2-7 TRBV11-2 TGTGCCAGCAGCCCTCAGCGGGGAATTGGCTACGAGCAGTACTTC CASSPQRGIGYEQYF
few NA TRBJ1-5 TRBV19 TGTGCCAGTAATTCCGGGCCAGGGCAGCCCCAGCATTTT CASNSGPGQPQHF
NA NA TRBJ1-1 TRBV5-1 TGCGCCAGCAGCTGGAGGGGACGGAAAATTCTGAACACTGAAGCTTTCTTT CASSWRGRKILNTEAFF
once TRBD1 TRBJ2-7 TRBV10-3 TGTGCCATCAGTTTGGACAGGCTCTACGAGCAGTACTTC CAISLDRLYEQYF
NA NA TRBJ2-7 TRBV28 TGTGCCAGCAGTTTTTTCCAGGGGGGCCACGAGCAGTACTTC CASSFFQGGHEQYF
NA TRBD2 TRBJ2-3 TRBV5-1 TGCGCCAGCAGCTTGGATTTCGGAGCGGGGGGGCCGAGAGATACGCAGTATTTT CASSLDFGAGGPRDTQYF
NA TRBD2 TRBJ2-1 TRBV7-3 TGTGCCAGCAGCCTGAGCGGGAGCTCCTACAATGAGCAGTTCTTC CASSLSGSSYNEQFF
NA NA TRBJ2-1 TRBV7-8 TGTGCCAGCAGCCCACGGACCTTGGCGGGGGCCGGCAACAATGAGCAGTTCTTC CASSPRTLAGAGNNEQFF
few NA TRBJ1-2 TRBV28 TGTGCCAGCAGCATACAGACAGTTAACTATGGCTACACCTTC CASSIQTVNYGYTF
NA NA TRBJ2-7 TRBV15 TGTGCCACCAGCAGAGAACTAGCCGCTCGCGAGCAGTACTTC CATSRELAAREQYF
NA NA TRBJ1-2 TRBV30 TGTGCCTGGGACAGGACCTATGGCTACACCTTC CAWDRTYGYTF
NA NA TRBJ2-2 TRBV1 TGCACCAGCAGCCAAGACTCCCAGGGAACGGACACCGGGGAGCTGTTTTTT CTSSQDSQGTDTGELFF
NA TRBD2 TRBJ2-1 TRBV5-1 TGCGCCAGCAGTCCTAGCGGGACCTACAATGAGCAGTTCTTC CASSPSGTYNEQFF
NA NA TRBJ2-7 TRBV5-8 TGTGCCAGCATCAATCTAATAAACTACGAGCAGTACTTC CASINLINYEQYF
once NA TRBJ2-7 TRBV4-2 TGTGCCAGCAGCCAAGTCGGGGGCTCCTACGAGCAGTACTTC CASSQVGGSYEQYF
NA NA TRBJ1-1 TRBV6-1 TGTGCCAGCAGATTACAGGGAAGGAACACTGAAGCTTTCTTT CASRLQGRNTEAFF
NA NA TRBJ2-1 TRBV11-3 TGTGCCAGCAGCTTCCTGCAGGGTGGTGAGCAGTTCTTC CASSFLQGGEQFF
NA NA TRBJ2-3 TRBV6-5 TGTGCCAGCAGTCCGGGGGATCCCACAGATACGCAGTATTTT CASSPGDPTDTQYF
NA NA TRBJ2-2 TRBV18 TGTGCCAGCTCACCTTATGGAGGGCCACAAACCGGGGAGCTGTTTTTT CASSPYGGPQTGELFF
NA TRBD2 TRBJ2-7 TRBV28 TGTGCCACCACGACTGCGGTAGCGGGACCATACGAGCAGTACTTC CATTTAVAGPYEQYF
NA NA TRBJ2-1 TRBV4-3 TGCGCCAGCAGCCAAGAAATAGCGGCTGCTCACAGGGAGCAGTTCTTC CASSQEIAAAHREQFF
NA NA TRBJ2-2 TRBV7-2 TGTGCCAGCAGCTTAGTTGCGGGCCTGGCCCGTGGGGAGCTGTTTTTT CASSLVAGLARGELFF
NA TRBD1 TRBJ2-5 TRBV7-6 TGTGCCAGCAGCTCTAGATGGACAGGGAGGCAAGAGACCCAGTACTTC CASSSRWTGRQETQYF
once NA TRBJ2-7 TRBV18 TGTGCCAGCTCACCACCAAGGACAGCGAGGTCCTACGAGCAGTACTTC CASSPPRTARSYEQYF
NA NA TRBJ1-2 TRBV7-2 TGTGCCAGCAGCTTAGCACAGGTCTATGGCTACACCTTC CASSLAQVYGYTF
NA NA TRBJ2-1 TRBV6-6 TGTGCCAGCAGGGAGAATGAGCAGTTCTTC CASRENEQFF
NA NA TRBJ2-2 TRBV10-2 TGCGCCAGCAGCCCTTCACAGGGATTCACCGGGGAGCTGTTTTTT CASSPSQGFTGELFF
once NA TRBJ2-1 TRBV4-3 TGCGCCAGCAGCCTCCGGCGGGCTAGCGCGGAGTTCTTC CASSLRRASAEFF
NA TRBD2 TRBJ2-1 TRBV7-9 TGTGCCAGTAAACCGGGACTAGAGGTGAATGAGCAGTTCTTC CASKPGLEVNEQFF
NA NA TRBJ2-1 TRBV19 TGTGCCAGTAGGGCGGGGTCCTACAATGAGCAGTTCTTC CASRAGSYNEQFF
NA TRBD2 TRBJ2-5 TRBV5-1 TGCGCCAGCAGCCAACTGCCGGGACTAGCGCAACAAGAGACCCAGTACTTC CASSQLPGLAQQETQYF
NA NA TRBJ1-2 TRBV7-2 TGTGCCAGCAGCTCACCCCTCACTGATATCGCCGGCTACACCTTC CASSSPLTDIAGYTF
NA NA TRBJ2-4 TRBV18 TGTGCCAGCTCACCACGTCAGGGTTGGGGAGCCAAAAACATTCAGTACTTC CASSPRQGWGAKNIQYF
NA NA TRBJ2-3 TRBV11-3 TGTGCCAGCAGCTTAAGAAAGAGCGGCACAGATACGCAGTATTTT CASSLRKSGTDTQYF
NA NA TRBJ2-7 TRBV2 TGTGCCAGCAGCGTGACAGATTACGAGCAGTACTTC CASSVTDYEQYF
NA TRBD2 TRBJ2-1 TRBV19 TGTGCCAGTAGTGCCCTAGCGGGACTAGCGGACTACAATGAGCAGTTCTTC CASSALAGLADYNEQFF
NA NA TRBJ1-6 TRBV7-9 TGTGCCAGCAGCCCAGAGGGAGGGAACGCTTCACCCCTCCACTTT CASSPEGGNASPLHF
NA TRBD1 TRBJ1-3 TRBV7-2 TGTGCCAGCAGGAGAGGGACAGGCTCTGGAAACACCATATATTTT CASRRGTGSGNTIYF
NA NA TRBJ2-7 TRBV27 TGTGCCAGCAGTTTAGGGGCGGGGGCGGTCGAGCAGTACTTC CASSLGAGAVEQYF
NA NA TRBJ1-4 TRBV15 TGTGCCACCAGCAGACAGGGTTCTAATGAAAAACTGTTTTTT CATSRQGSNEKLFF
NA NA TRBJ1-6 TRBV2 TGTGCCAGCAGGAACCCCCCCAGCTCCTATAATTCACCCCTCCACTTT CASRNPPSSYNSPLHF
NA NA TRBJ2-7 TRBV28 TGTGCCAGCAGGGGGCTTAGGGACGAGCAGTACTTC CASRGLRDEQYF
NA NA TRBJ2-1 TRBV4-2 TGTGCCAGCAGCCAAGTGGGGGCGGGAGAGCTCCAAAACAATGAGCAGTTCTTC CASSQVGAGELQNNEQFF